These 6 T cell receptor beta chains were all obtained from the same sample, sequenced in a study of beta chain features in type 1 diabetes. Expressed TCRB transcripts were sequenced because the entire RNA isolate underwent reverse transcription. Method: immunoSEQ multiplex PCR; TCRdb's copy keeps in-frame clones and lacks some. The sample lists hundreds of thousands of clones; roughly 8% were seen once. Sequenced input: central memory CD4+ T cells from blood. The source is a woman under 30 in good health.

This clone was seen at least ten times. CDR3 nucleotides: TGTGCCAGCAGCTCCGGAGGGGCGCATAGCAATCAGCCCCAGCATTTT. It specifies CASSSGGAHSNQPQHF. The chain has TRBV5-6 and TRBJ1-5, with D perhaps matching TRBD1 (5 bases). There are 16 residues in the CDR3. CDR1 is SGHDT and CDR2 is YYEEEE in the germline V gene. The V end lost 3 bases, the J end lost 0 bases, and 13 bases lay between the germline ends.

In this sample, this clone turned up a few times. The chain uses TRBV11-2 and TRBJ2-1; TRBD2 matches 13 bases. With 3 bases clipped from V and 7 bases from J, the junction kept 6 bases outside the gene matches. Germline CDR1 reads SGHAT; CDR2 reads FQNNGV. The CDR3 loop spans 16 amino acids. CDR3 sequence: CASSFGLAGVGNEQFF. DNA of the CDR3: TGTGCCAGCAGCTTCGGACTAGCGGGAGTAGGGAATGAGCAGTTCTTC.

This clone showed up just once. The gene calls are TRBV15 and TRBJ1-5; no firm D call. The V and J ends lost 0 bases and 5 bases respectively, with 2 bases between them. The germline gives CDR1 LNHNV, CDR2 YYDKDF (reference sequence). The CDR3 length is 12 residues. The CDR3 DNA reads as TGTGCCACCAGCAGAGAGGATCAGCCCCAGCATTTT. It yields the protein CATSREDQPQHF.

The chain has TRBV28 and TRBJ2-5, with 10 positions matching TRBD2. Trimming at V came to 0 bases and at J to 4 bases, leaving 2 bases not matched to a gene. Germline assignment: CDR1 MDHEN and CDR2 SYDVKM. CDR3 size: 15 residues. CDR3 in DNA: TGTGCCAGCAGTTTATGGGGACTAGCGCGAGAGACCCAGTACTTC. This gives the protein CASSLWGLARETQYF.

V and J are TRBV29-1 and TRBJ2-1; the match to TRBD1 covers 7 bases. Germline-derived CDR1 and CDR2 are SQVTM and ANQGSEA. This CDR3 spans 13 amino acids. This CDR3 reads CTALGDSRNEQFF. CDR3 nucleotide sequence: TGCACCGCGCTGGGGGACAGTAGGAATGAGCAGTTCTTC.

CDR3 residues: CASSQDGIGGRSQGAKNIQYF. CDR3 DNA sequence: TGCGCCAGCAGCCAAGATGGTATCGGCGGGAGGTCCCAAGGGGCCAAAAACATTCAGTACTTC. The V gene is TRBV4-3, the J gene TRBJ2-4; 8 bases align to TRBD2. V lost 0 bases to trimming and J lost 1 base; unmatched junction nucleotides: 17. The CDR3 is 21 residues long. The V gene's germline CDR1 is LGHNA and CDR2 YSLEER.